This is a list of T cell receptor beta chains from one sample in a study of breast tumors, draining lymph nodes, adjacent tissues. TCRdb re-derived calls from the multiplex PCR reads in MiXCR, one entry per CDR3 protein. Of about 230,000 distinct CDR3 sequences in the sample, about a third are singletons; the top ten hold roughly 1.3%. The sample comprised axillary lymph node tissue. The receptor source for this set is a female donor with breast cancer. Some clones in this sample may be carry-over from other donors' samples. Both conserved end residues are part of each CDR3. The D gene is left open where the match is weak. Clone size is shown for a subset of rows, as once, few, many or a class of expanded clone.

v_call	d_call	clone_size	j_call	cdr3_aa	cdr3_nt
TRBV10-1	TRBD1	many	TRBJ1-5	CASSPGQGVVRCQPQHF	TGCGCCAGCAGTCCGGGACAGGGGGTAGTAAGATGTCAGCCCCAGCATTTT
TRBV16	-	many	TRBJ1-2	CASSLLLGTRVDGYTF	TGTGCCAGCAGCCTCCTCCTCGGTACTAGGGTTGATGGCTACACCTTC
TRBV19	TRBD1	many	TRBJ1-4	CASRRQGGEKLFF	TGTGCCAGTAGAAGGCAGGGGGGTGAAAAACTGTTTTTT
TRBV4-1	-	many	TRBJ1-2	CASSQTWGTNYGYTF	TGCGCCAGCAGCCAAACTTGGGGGACTAACTATGGCTACACCTTC
TRBV19	-	-	TRBJ1-2	CASSASGRGYTF	TGTGCCAGTAGTGCCAGCGGACGAGGCTACACCTTC
TRBV12-3/TRBV12-4	-	-	TRBJ1-1	CASSTQQETEAFF	TGTGCCAGCAGCACACAACAGGAAACTGAAGCTTTCTTT
TRBV6-5	TRBD2	many	TRBJ2-7	CASSHERGGSYEQYF	TGTGCCAGCAGTCACGAACGGGGGGGGTCCTACGAGCAGTACTTC
TRBV20-1	TRBD2	many	TRBJ2-7	CSAIRTSNNEQYF	TGCAGTGCTATTAGGACTAGCAATAACGAGCAGTACTTC
TRBV6-5	-	-	TRBJ2-5	CATRRDGLGTQYF	TGTGCCACCCGCCGGGACGGCCTTGGGACCCAGTACTTC
TRBV7-2	-	many	TRBJ2-1	CASSPRGFSQFF	TGTGCCAGCAGCCCCCGAGGTTTCTCTCAGTTCTTC
TRBV7-2	TRBD2	many	TRBJ2-1	CASSLPSGRVGNEQFF	TGTGCCAGCAGCTTACCCAGCGGGAGGGTCGGCAATGAGCAGTTCTTC
TRBV19	-	many	TRBJ1-6	CASRSSAHSPLHF	TGTGCCAGCAGATCTTCAGCGCATTCACCCCTCCACTTT
TRBV5-1	-	few	TRBJ1-1	CASRGGMNTEAFF	TGCGCCAGCAGGGGGGGAATGAACACTGAAGCTTTCTTT
TRBV7-8	TRBD2	many	TRBJ2-7	CASSLGVASGSYEQYF	TGTGCCAGCAGCTTAGGGGTGGCTAGCGGGAGTTACGAGCAGTACTTC
TRBV24-1	-	-	TRBJ1-5	CATSDHTSQTPNF	TGTGCCACCAGTGATCATACGAGCCAGACCCCGAATTTT
TRBV27	TRBD2	many	TRBJ2-5	CASSLLAGEETQYF	TGTGCCAGCAGCCTACTAGCGGGAGAAGAGACCCAGTACTTC
TRBV5-1	-	many	TRBJ2-5	CASNNVGETQYF	TGCGCCAGCAACAACGTTGGAGAGACCCAGTACTTC
TRBV24-1	TRBD2	-	TRBJ2-1	CATSGTSGSISYNEQFF	TGTGCCACCAGTGGGACTAGCGGGAGCATTTCCTACAATGAGCAGTTCTTC
TRBV24-1	-	many	TRBJ1-5	CATGDNQPQHF	TGTGCCACCGGGGATAATCAGCCCCAGCATTTT
TRBV12-3/TRBV12-4	-	-	TRBJ1-1	CASSFWLIDSESRAFF	TGTGCCAGCAGTTTTTGGTTAATAGACAGCGAGAGTAGGGCTTTCTTT
TRBV2	TRBD2	-	TRBJ2-3	CASKQTLAGSTDTRYF	TGTGCCAGCAAGCAGACGTTAGCGGGAAGCACAGATACGCGGTATTTC
TRBV6-1	-	many	TRBJ1-2	CASTDPTENYGYTF	TGTGCCAGCACCGATCCGACAGAAAACTATGGCTACACCTTC
TRBV27	-	-	TRBJ1-2	CASRRDGNYGYTF	TGTGCCAGCAGGCGGGACGGTAACTATGGCTACACCTTC
TRBV4-2	-	-	TRBJ2-6	CASSREGGANVLTF	TGTGCCAGCAGCCGAGAGGGTGGGGCCAATGTCCTGACTTTC
TRBV7-3	-	many	TRBJ2-7	CASSLKSGYEQYF	TGTGCCAGCAGCCTTAAGAGCGGGTACGAGCAGTACTTC
TRBV7-8	-	-	TRBJ1-1	CASSPPSLMNTEAFF	TGTGCCAGCAGCCCTCCAAGCCTTATGAACACTGAAGCTTTCTTT
TRBV4-1	TRBD2	many	TRBJ2-7	CASSPGLAGVGEQYF	TGCGCCAGCAGCCCAGGACTAGCGGGAGTAGGCGAGCAGTACTTC
TRBV20-1	-	-	TRBJ1-1	CSARDPLRIEAFF	TGCAGTGCTAGAGATCCCTTGAGGATAGAAGCTTTCTTT
TRBV2	-	many	TRBJ2-5	CASQPGRRAETQYF	TGTGCCAGCCAACCGGGGAGGAGGGCGGAGACCCAGTACTTC
TRBV7-2	-	-	TRBJ1-6	CASSLRPLHF	TGTGCCAGCAGCTTGAGACCCCTCCACTTT
TRBV20-1	-	many	TRBJ2-2	CSARVQRTDTGELFF	TGCAGTGCTAGAGTGCAGCGGACCGACACCGGGGAGCTGTTTTTT
TRBV2	TRBD1	many	TRBJ2-3	CATSRQGDADTQYF	TGTGCCACCTCGAGACAGGGTGACGCAGATACGCAGTATTTT
TRBV30	TRBD2	-	TRBJ2-1	CAWSVLAGVNEQFF	TGTGCCTGGAGTGTTTTAGCGGGAGTCAATGAGCAGTTCTTC
TRBV29-1	TRBD2	-	TRBJ2-2	CGVDGPSGRNAGELFF	TGCGGCGTTGACGGTCCTAGCGGGAGGAATGCCGGGGAGCTGTTTTTT
TRBV19	TRBD2	many	TRBJ2-7	CASSIQAGVSEQYF	TGTGCCAGTAGTATTCAAGCGGGAGTGTCCGAGCAGTACTTC
TRBV7-2	-	many	TRBJ1-2	CASSLGAGYSYGYTF	TGTGCCAGCAGCTTAGGAGCAGGGTACAGCTATGGCTACACCTTC
TRBV27	-	few	TRBJ2-3	CASSLYAGGTDTQYF	TGTGCCAGCAGTTTATACGCAGGGGGCACAGATACGCAGTATTTT
TRBV19	-	many	TRBJ2-2	CASSIPQGPTGELFF	TGTGCCAGTAGTATACCTCAGGGGCCCACCGGGGAGCTGTTTTTT
TRBV7-6	-	-	TRBJ2-1	CASSFYICSASWGTYNEQFF	-